This T cell receptor (beta chain) stems from a study of cytomegalovirus exposure and HLA in healthy donors. A multiplex PCR was run with 60 Vbeta primers and 13 Jbeta primers. Repertoires were generated with immunoSEQ multiplex PCR, while TCRdb's copy carries only in-frame clones and drops some. This sample has some 98,000 clones, with around 67% found just once. This TCR came from a man in his forties or fifties in good health and CMV-seronegative. Sequencing was done on a sample of PBMCs.

The CDR3 nucleotides are TGTGCCTGGGGGTGGGAGAACTACAATGAGCAGTTCTTC. It codes for CAWGWENYNEQFF. This chain uses TRBV30 with TRBJ2-1; the D gene is possibly TRBD2 (5 bases). The CDR3 has 13 amino acids. Per germline, CDR1 GTSNPN and CDR2 SVGIG (reference sequence). With 5 bases removed from V and 3 bases from J, the gap between germline ends came to 11 bases.